This record covers a single TCR beta chain. There is no known antigen for this receptor. Base qualities are not at hand, and no much larger clone is one base apart. This record comes from a study of Tregs in tolerant kidney transplant recipients (dated by TCRdb to between 2019 and 2020). General notes on the study: Related donors were used in the transplants with nonmyeloablative bone marrow transplantation, and mixed chimerism was transient in the human trials. Before combined kidney and bone marrow transplantation, this study identified donor-specific regulatory T cells using TCRbeta sequencing and then followed those same cells after transplant.

The time point label corresponds to: blood sample drawn before combined kidney and bone marrow transplant. Unstimulated Tregs (CD4+CD25+CD127-), CD4+ non-Tregs (CD4+CD25-), CD4 and CD8 cells were FACS-sorted from thawed PBMCs. Prior to Treg sorting, thawed PBMCs were rested overnight with approximately 200 IU/ml IL-2 at 37 degrees C. A few combined kidney and bone marrow transplant recipients from the ITN036ST trial were included as patients, and samples were available only from these trial subjects. Healthy control blood was processed to PBMCs with a Ficoll density gradient and then cryopreserved, whereas patient PBMCs were collected both before and after transplant. For TCRbeta CDR3 sequencing, genomic DNA from the sorted cells was extracted using the QIAGEN DNeasy Blood and Tissue Kit. High-throughput TCRbeta CDR3 sequencing, which included PCR amplification with bias correction and internal controls, was done commercially through immunoSEQ. The study's own analysis went as follows. A unique productive TCRbeta sequence was defined by the CDR3 nucleotide sequence when primers matched, and otherwise by the CDR3 amino acid sequence together with the Vbeta and Jbeta genes. To correct for sorting error, sequences found in more than one sorted population at a frequency ratio of 2:1 or less were discarded, and the remaining shared sequences were assigned to the population with the higher frequency. Donor-reactive sequences were defined as at least 5-fold expanded in CFSE-low cells versus unstimulated cells, with frequency of at least 0.01% in CFSE-low cells. Jensen-Shannon divergence calculated on the top 100 TCRbeta sequences ranked by frequency was used to measure repertoire divergence. For samples with multiple sequencing runs, sorting error was corrected in each run separately before the runs were combined. Imported from immuneACCESS, the table was reduced by TCRdb to in-frame sequences with V and J called. These copies leave out some clones; in studies compared against another copy, an unresolved V gene accounts for under half, and the cause of the remainder is not known. V, J and clone size are taken as reported in that table, and D and trimming were inferred from the DNA itself. This sample holds 55,000 to 80,000 clones; 95% to 98% were observed only once. Clones ranked in the top ten supply 0.34% of the sample.

Results the study describes overall, beyond this receptor: Although technical replication error seemed to be minimal, the question of biological reproducibility was not addressed directly. For some patients, the PCR primers changed as time went on, which meant samples from those patients could not be compared with one another at the nucleotide level. Donor-specific Treg expansion was found to exceed global Treg expansion in tolerant patients, suggesting antigen-driven rather than nonspecific expansion. The study was limited by small patient numbers, and the findings need validation in larger populations and under other immunosuppression protocols. The most biologically relevant and donor-specific TCRbeta repertoire appeared to be identified by expanding Tregs with activated donor B cells.

The clonotype was recovered from a human donor who received a combined kidney and bone marrow transplant. The source material was Tregs from blood, sampled before the transplant.

The CDR3 protein is CAISESTGAQAYNEQFF. The DNA sequence is given as TGTGCCATCAGTGAGTCGACAGGGGCGCAGGCCTACAATGAGCAGTTCTTC. Rearrangement joined TRBV10-3 to TRBJ2-1; the central 8 bases match TRBD1. The CDR3 numbers 17 residues from cysteine through phenylalanine. Of the read, only the CDR3 DNA is kept; its 51 bases are in frame from base 1. The germline V end is reduced by 0 bases and the J end by 2 bases; junction bases left unmatched: 6. Per the germline V gene, ENHRY is the CDR1 and SYGVKD is the CDR2.